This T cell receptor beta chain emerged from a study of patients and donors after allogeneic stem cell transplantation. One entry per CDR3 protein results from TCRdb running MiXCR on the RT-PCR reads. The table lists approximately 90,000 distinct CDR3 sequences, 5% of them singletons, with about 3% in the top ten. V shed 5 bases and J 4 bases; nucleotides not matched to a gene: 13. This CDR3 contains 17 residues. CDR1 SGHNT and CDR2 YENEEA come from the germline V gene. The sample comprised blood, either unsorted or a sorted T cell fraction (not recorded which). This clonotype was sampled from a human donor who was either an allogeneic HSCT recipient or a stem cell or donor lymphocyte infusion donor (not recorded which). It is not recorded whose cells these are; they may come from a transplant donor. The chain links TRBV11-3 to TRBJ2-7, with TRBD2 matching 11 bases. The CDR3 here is CASSPRVAGGPQYEQYF. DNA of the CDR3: TGTGCCAGCAGCCCCCGGGTAGCGGGGGGGCCGCAATACGAGCAGTACTTC.